This T cell receptor beta chain originates from a study of cytomegalovirus exposure and HLA in healthy donors. Study-level points and caveats: Later, an analysis found that TCR clusters from the first cohort tended to co-occur in the roughly 130 validation repertoires. Rare sequences made up most TCRs, while some public TCRs were found in many donors.

The donors were part of the validation cohort of some 120 subjects. That cohort was separate from the first cohort, which comprised fewer than 800 subjects. This clone was seen just once. The antigen remains undetermined. Sequenced by immunoSEQ multiplex PCR; TCRdb stores in-frame clones only, minus some. The profile shows about 110,000 clones, more than 75% of them singletons. The ends were cut back, 2 bases at V and 2 bases at J, with 21 bases in the middle. This CDR3 has 18 amino acids. Germline-derived CDR1 and CDR2 are SGHNT and YENEEA. The chain combines TRBV11-3 with TRBJ2-5; TRBD2 is a possible D gene (5 bases). Material: PBMCs. The origin of this receptor is a woman younger than 45 in good health and CMV-seropositive. CDR3 in DNA: TGTGCCAGCAGCTTACGGGGTGGGGTTCGACCAAAACAAGAGACCCAGTACTTC. It translates to CASSLRGGVRPKQETQYF.